This T cell receptor (beta chain) was sequenced for a study of shared clonotypes between healthy human individuals. Study-level information: Those who served as donors were two women and a few men between the ages of 18 and 49. General observations from the study: Naive subsets tended to show greater estimated richness than memory subsets.

V lost 4 bases, J lost 5 bases, and 14 bases stayed unmatched. Germline V gene lookup returns CDR1 SEHNR and CDR2 FQNEAQ (reference sequence). The CDR3 runs 17 residues. A remark on this clone: Its antigen remains unidentified.

Naivety among CD8 cells was defined by CD45RO negativity and positive CCR7 selection, thereby excluding terminally differentiated effector memory CD45RA+ cells. Each sample came from a Caucasian adult donor living in Nashville, Tennessee. Produced via immunoSEQ multiplex PCR; TCRdb's table is partial and in-frame only. The table records roughly 2.1 million clones, 85% to 95% of them present only once. The chain joins TRBV7-9 to TRBJ2-7; 10 bases match TRBD2. Sequencing input: naive CD8+ T cells from PBMCs. The receptor was derived from a man between 18 and 35 years old in good health. Some clones in this sample may be carry-over from other donors' samples. Here the CDR3 reads CASSSTTRLAGADEQYF. The CDR3 DNA sequence: TGTGCCAGCAGCTCGACCACTAGGCTAGCGGGAGCGGACGAGCAGTACTTC.